This T cell receptor (beta chain) emerged from a study of blood T cell repertoires in COVID-19. TCRdb keeps only in-frame clones here, not all; method: immunoSEQ multiplex PCR. This repertoire shows about 54,000 clones, less than 95% found once; its top ten account for just under 8.5%. The V gene end was trimmed by 3 bases and the J gene end by 4 bases; junction bases not matched to a gene: 9. The CDR3 totals 14 residues. Germline CDR1 DFQATT, CDR2 SNEGSKA (reference sequence). Sample: peripheral blood. The V and J genes are TRBV20-1 and TRBJ2-7, with TRBD2 identical over 7 bases. The clonotype comes from a middle-aged woman with active COVID-19. The CDR3 DNA reads as TGCAGTGCTAGTCCGGCGGGGGTCCTATACGAGCAGTACTTC. Its translation: CSASPAGVLYEQYF.